A single sample gave rise to the 18 T cell receptor beta chains below, sequenced in a study of blood T cell repertoires in COVID-19. Some clones are missing from TCRdb's copy, which holds only in-frame ones; the method was immunoSEQ multiplex PCR. The table records 310,000 or so clones, about nine tenths of them present only once. The sequenced sample was peripheral blood. The receptors were gathered from a woman between 25 and 40 years old with COVID-19, enrolled during active disease.

Here the CDR3 reads CASSTKTGGGQPQHF. CDR3 DNA sequence: TGTGCCAGCAGCACTAAGACAGGGGGCGGTCAGCCCCAGCATTTT. The chain employs TRBV7-2 and TRBJ1-5; 10 bases are a match to TRBD1. With V trimmed by 5 bases and J by 6 bases, 7 bases remained unmatched. Germline V lookup: CDR1 SGHTA, CDR2 FQGNSA. The CDR3 consists of 15 residues.

This clone was observed once. The chain couples TRBV4-1 to TRBJ2-6; a weak D match, TRBD1 (5 bases). The length of the CDR3 is 17 residues. From germline, CDR1 is MGHRA and CDR2 YSYEKL. Trimming shortened V by 3 bases and J by 2 bases, and 14 bases separated the two germline ends. CDR3 bases: TGCGCCAGCAGCCACCCCGGACAACCCACTGGGGCCAACGTCCTGACTTTC. Protein product: CASSHPGQPTGANVLTF.

The chain employs TRBV5-1 and TRBJ1-4; 8 nucleotides match TRBD1. CDR1 SGHRS and CDR2 YFSETQ come from the germline V gene. Unmatched junction bases numbered 12, after V lost 4 bases and J lost 7 bases. The CDR3 contains 16 residues. CDR3 sequence (DNA): TGCGCCAGCAGCCCCACCATGCAGGGGGCGCTTGAAAAACTGTTTTTT. It is translated as CASSPTMQGALEKLFF.

This chain's CDR3 is CASKGGTGSTDTQYF. In DNA form, the CDR3 reads TGTGCCAGCAAGGGGGGGACAGGGAGCACAGATACGCAGTATTTT. The V and J genes are TRBV2 and TRBJ2-3; 9 bases fit TRBD1. Per germline, CDR1 SNHLY and CDR2 FYNNEI. CDR3 size: 15 residues. The ends lost 7 bases at V and 0 bases at J; junction bases unmatched: 5.

As concerns this clone: The sample contains more than one DNA sequence encoding this CDR3. The rearrangement joins TRBV5-1 to TRBJ2-7, with TRBD2 matching over 8 bases. The CDR3 extends over 14 amino acids. Trimming took 0 bases from V and 6 from J; bases not matched to a gene: 5. Germline V gene lookup returns CDR1 SGHRS and CDR2 YFSETQ. The CDR3 region has the DNA TGCGCCAGCAGCTTGGCGGGAGGGCCAAGCGAGCAGTACTTC. This encodes CASSLAGGPSEQYF.

The gene calls are TRBV25-1 and TRBJ1-5, with 9 bases fitting TRBD1. This CDR3 is 15 amino acids long. From germline, CDR1 is MGHDK and CDR2 SYGVNS. V lost 4 bases and J lost 1; bases outside the gene matches: 2. CDR3 residues: CASSGGQGSNQPQHF. The CDR3 DNA sequence: TGTGCCAGCAGTGGGGGACAGGGAAGCAATCAGCCCCAGCATTTT.

This chain connects TRBV19 to TRBJ1-5; 7 bases line up with TRBD1. Trimming cost V 5 bases and J 1 base; bases outside gene matches: 5. This CDR3 is built from 15 residues. CDR1 is LNHDA and CDR2 is SQIVND in the germline V gene (reference sequence). The CDR3 sequence is CASSLTGESNQPQHF. DNA for the CDR3: TGTGCCAGTAGTCTTACAGGGGAAAGCAATCAGCCCCAGCATTTT.

The chain is built from TRBV7-3 and TRBJ2-3; TRBD1 matches 9 bases. The V gene's germline CDR1 is SGHTA and CDR2 FQGTGA. This CDR3 is built from 13 residues. Germline trimming cut 8 bases from V and 3 bases from J; bases unmatched to any gene: 3. In nucleotides, the CDR3 is TGTGCCAGCCGAGGACAGGGGACAGATACGCAGTATTTT. Translating it yields CASRGQGTDTQYF.

The chain joins TRBV14 to TRBJ2-1; 10 bases fit TRBD2. V shed 3 bases, J shed 7 bases, and the junction held 6 bases outside the gene matches. The CDR3 sequence is 15 residues long. Germline CDR1 SGHDN, CDR2 FVKESK. This chain's CDR3 is CASSQAGTSVNEQFF. The DNA of the CDR3 is TGTGCCAGCAGCCAGGCCGGGACTAGCGTTAATGAGCAGTTCTTC.

The table lists this clone with a count of one. The V call is TRBV7-6, the J call TRBJ2-3; TRBD2 agrees at 7 bases. Trimming took 4 bases from V and 2 from J; bases not matched to a gene: 15. The CDR3 has 18 amino acids. Germline V gives CDR1 SGHVS, CDR2 FNYEAQ. CDR3: CASSYRGGRERDTDTQYF. CDR3 coding DNA: TGTGCCAGCAGCTACCGGGGAGGGAGGGAGCGAGACACAGATACGCAGTATTTT.

This clone has a single count. This chain uses TRBV2 with TRBJ2-7, with 10 bases fitting TRBD1. The CDR3 consists of 14 residues. V was clipped by 6 bases and J by 0 bases; unmatched bases: 2. CDR1 is SNHLY and CDR2 is FYNNEI in the germline V gene. This CDR3 is CASSGDRGSYEQYF. CDR3 nucleotide sequence: TGTGCCAGCAGCGGGGACAGGGGCTCCTACGAGCAGTACTTC.

This clone was counted only a few times. J is TRBJ2-2 and V is TRBV7-2; 8 bases match TRBD1. V lost 5 bases and J lost 7; bases outside the gene matches: 6. The germline V gene has CDR1 SGHTA and CDR2 FQGNSA. There are 14 residues in the CDR3. The CDR3 DNA reads TGTGCCAGCAGCCAGGACAGGGTAATCGGGGAGCTGTTTTTT. Residues: CASSQDRVIGELFF.

V and J are TRBV6-5 and TRBJ2-7; 9 bases line up with TRBD1. The CDR3 extends over 14 amino acids. J gave up 2 bases and V 5 bases, and 4 bases lay outside the gene matches. From germline, CDR1 is MNHEY and CDR2 SVGAGI. CDR3 protein: CASSPGQGTYEQYF. CDR3 coding DNA: TGTGCCAGCAGTCCGGGACAGGGAACCTACGAGCAGTACTTC.

This clone was picked up a small number of times. V gene TRBV9 combines with J gene TRBJ1-3, with D perhaps TRBD1 (6 bases). Trimming left V 4 bases short and J 3 bases short, with 11 bases between. From germline, CDR1 is SGDLS and CDR2 YYNGEE. CDR3 length equals 14 residues. The CDR3 loop reads CASSQQGHGNTIYF. CDR3 sequence (DNA): TGTGCCAGCAGCCAACAGGGTCATGGAAACACCATATATTTT.

The chain uses TRBV5-1 and TRBJ1-2, with D maybe TRBD1 (5 bases). Germline CDR1 is SGHRS and CDR2 is YFSETQ. Deletions cut 0 bases from V and 2 bases from J, with 14 bases between. The CDR3 contains 16 residues. CDR3 amino acids: CASSLAQGRVNYGYTF. CDR3 bases: TGCGCCAGCAGCTTGGCTCAGGGAAGGGTCAACTATGGCTACACCTTC.

V gene TRBV6-1 combines with J gene TRBJ2-3; the match to TRBD2 covers 8 bases. In germline, CDR1 is MNHNS, CDR2 SASEGT. After removal of 4 bases from V and 0 bases from J, the junction contained 12 bases not matched to a gene. This CDR3 comprises 18 residues. In DNA form, the CDR3 reads TGTGCCAGCAGTGCGCTAGCGGGCAAGCCGTTGAGCACAGATACGCAGTATTTT. The encoded protein is CASSALAGKPLSTDTQYF.

Here the CDR3 reads CASLGSGQGVYEQYF. In nucleotides, the CDR3 is TGTGCCAGCTTAGGTTCGGGACAGGGGGTCTACGAGCAGTACTTC. This chain connects TRBV25-1 to TRBJ2-7, with TRBD1 matching over 11 bases. CDR1 is MGHDK, CDR2 SYGVNS, per germline. V shed 8 bases and J 3 bases; nucleotides not matched to a gene: 9. The CDR3 consists of 15 residues.

This clone has just one count. This CDR3 is CASSPRDSTYNEQFF. CDR3 nucleotide sequence: TGCGCCAGCAGCCCCCGGGACTCCACCTACAATGAGCAGTTCTTC. The chain joins TRBV5-1 to TRBJ2-1, with D perhaps TRBD2 (6 bases). Germline CDR1 reads SGHRS; CDR2 reads YFSETQ. V was trimmed by 4 bases and J by 2 bases, leaving 13 bases between them. This CDR3 is built from 15 residues.